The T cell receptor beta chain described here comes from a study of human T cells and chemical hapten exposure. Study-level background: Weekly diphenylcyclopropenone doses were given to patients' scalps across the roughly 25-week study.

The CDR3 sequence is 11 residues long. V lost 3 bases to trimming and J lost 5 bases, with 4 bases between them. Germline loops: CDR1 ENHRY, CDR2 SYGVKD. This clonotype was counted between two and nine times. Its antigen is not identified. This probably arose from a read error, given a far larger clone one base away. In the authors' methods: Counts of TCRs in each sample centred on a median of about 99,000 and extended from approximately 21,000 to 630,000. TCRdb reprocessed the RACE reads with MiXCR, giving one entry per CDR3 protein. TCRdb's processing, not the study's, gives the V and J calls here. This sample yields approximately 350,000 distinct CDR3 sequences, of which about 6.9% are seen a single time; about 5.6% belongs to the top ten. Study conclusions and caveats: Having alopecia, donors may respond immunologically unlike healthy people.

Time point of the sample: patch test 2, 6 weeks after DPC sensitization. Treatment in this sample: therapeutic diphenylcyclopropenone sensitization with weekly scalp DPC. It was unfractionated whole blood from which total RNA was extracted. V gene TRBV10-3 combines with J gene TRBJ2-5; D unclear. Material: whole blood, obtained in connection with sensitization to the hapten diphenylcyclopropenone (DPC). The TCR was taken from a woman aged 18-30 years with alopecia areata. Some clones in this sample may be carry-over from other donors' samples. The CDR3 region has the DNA TGTGCCATCAGTGAAGGGGAGACCCAGTACTTC. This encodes CAISEGETQYF.